Listed below are T cell receptor beta chains from one sample, sequenced in a study of blood T cells in healthy people across ages. TCRdb analysed the 5' RACE reads with MiXCR anew, one entry per CDR3 protein. The sample has about 1.4 million distinct CDR3 sequences, approximately 59% seen once; the top ten hold more than 6%. Material for sequencing was blood. Receptor source: a man aged 18 to 29 in good health. The CDR3 runs from the conserved cysteine through the conserved F or W. Each record gives: CDR3 length, V gene, clone size, D gene, J gene, CDR3 DNA, CDR3 protein. A D gene is named only where the DNA matches it firmly. Not all rows give a size; the values are once, few, many and, for expanded clones, a class.

>14|TRBV6-5|NA|NA|TRBJ1-2
TGTGCCAGCAGTTACATGGGCCGTGCGGGTGGCTACACCTTC
CASSYMGRAGGYTF
>14|TRBV7-2|NA|NA|TRBJ1-4
TGTGCCAGCAGCTTATGGGGGAGTAATGAAAAACTGTTTTTT
CASSLWGSNEKLFF
>14|TRBV12-3/TRBV12-4|NA|NA|TRBJ2-3
TGTGCCAGCAGTTTAAGGTGGAACCCAGATACGCAGTATTTT
CASSLRWNPDTQYF
>15|TRBV29-1|few|TRBD2|TRBJ2-7
TGCAGCGTGGGGGGGGAGGCTCAGAGCTCCTACGAGCAGTACTTC
CSVGGEAQSSYEQYF
>14|TRBV4-1|NA|NA|TRBJ2-5
TGCGCCAGCAGCCAAGAACGTGACGGGGAGACCCAGTACTTC
CASSQERDGETQYF
>15|TRBV20-1|NA|TRBD1|TRBJ2-3
TGCAGTGCTAGAGATGACAGGGGAAGCGGTCGGGCGCAGTATTTT
CSARDDRGSGRAQYF
>14|TRBV6-1|NA|NA|TRBJ1-2
TGTGCCAGCAGTGAAGTCCTCAGGGACTATGGCTACACCTTC
CASSEVLRDYGYTF
>12|TRBV20-1|few|NA|TRBJ1-3
TGCAGTGCTCGGACCTCTGGAAACACCATATATTTT
CSARTSGNTIYF
>13|TRBV20-1|NA|NA|TRBJ2-3
TGCAGTGCTAGACGGGGAGTAGTAGATACGCAGTATTTT
CSARRGVVDTQYF
>12|TRBV10-3|NA|NA|TRBJ2-5
TGTGCCATCAGTGAGTCGTCCGCACAGCAGTACTTC
CAISESSAQQYF
>14|TRBV29-1|NA|TRBD2|TRBJ2-1
TGCAGCGTTTCACACAGGACTAGTCAGAATGAGCAGTTCTTC
CSVSHRTSQNEQFF
>14|TRBV18|NA|NA|TRBJ2-4
TGTGCCAGCTCTCCCGGTCGAAGGGGAAACATTCAGTACTTC
CASSPGRRGNIQYF
>12|TRBV2|NA|NA|TRBJ1-1
TGTGCCAGCAGTCGTAGCTGGACTGAAGCTTTCTTT
CASSRSWTEAFF
>15|TRBV7-6|NA|NA|TRBJ1-5
TGTGCCAGCAGCTTAGGTTCCGGTAACAATCAGCCCCAGCATTTT
CASSLGSGNNQPQHF
>14|TRBV5-6|NA|NA|TRBJ2-4
TGTGCCAGCAGCTTGGGGCTCCTGCCACACATTCAGTACTTC
CASSLGLLPHIQYF
>14|TRBV2|few|NA|TRBJ2-7
TGTGCCAGCAGTCGTGTCGTAATCTCCTGCGAGCAGTACTTC
CASSRVVISCEQYF
>15|TRBV6-1|NA|NA|TRBJ1-5
TGTGCCAGCAGTGAAATCGGCAGGGGAGGTCAGCCCCAGCATTTT
CASSEIGRGGQPQHF
>16|TRBV12-3/TRBV12-4|NA|NA|TRBJ2-3
TGTGCCAGCAGTATCCCCGGGGTTACGAGCACAGATACGCAGTATTTT
CASSIPGVTSTDTQYF
>14|TRBV29-1|few|NA|TRBJ2-3
TGCAGCGTGGAGAGGACGGAACGCACAGATACGCAGTATTTT
CSVERTERTDTQYF
>15|TRBV4-1|NA|NA|TRBJ2-5
TGCGCCAGCAGCCAGAACCCCGCTTCCGTGGTAGAGCAGTACTTC
CASSQNPASVVEQYF
>17|TRBV14|NA|TRBD1|TRBJ2-1
TGTGCCAGCAGCCAGTGGGGATGGGACAGTCCCTACAATGAGCAGTTCTTC
CASSQWGWDSPYNEQFF